Given below is one TCR beta chain in context. Its antigen is not identified. Data came from immunoSEQ multiplex PCR; TCRdb stores just in-frame clones and leaves some out. The sample holds roughly 120,000 clones, less than 95% seen once. V lost 6 bases and J lost 3; bases outside the gene matches: 11. This CDR3 is built from 16 residues. Germline V gives CDR1 MNHEY, CDR2 SMNVEV (reference sequence). The data belong to a study of siplizumab effects on memory and regulatory T cells. Overall study results and limits: In controls, approximately 28% of mappable alloreactive CD4+ clones were Treg-derived on average, versus around 71% with siplizumab.

Sequenced input: non-Treg CD4+ T cells sorted from blood. The genes are TRBV27 and TRBJ1-2; 9 bases agree with TRBD1. The sequence was collected from a human donor in good health. The CDR3 DNA is TGTGCCAGCAGCCCGGGACAGGGATCAAGCGACTATGGCTACACCTTC. Residues: CASSPGQGSSDYGYTF.